Each of the 17 T cell receptor beta chains below was sequenced from the same sample in a study of blood T cell repertoires in COVID-19. The protocol was immunoSEQ multiplex PCR, while the TCRdb copy is restricted to in-frame clones and leaves out a portion. The table has over 130,000 clones, roughly 90% seen once. Input material: peripheral blood. These receptors were collected from a human donor with COVID-19, enrolled during active disease. The donor label of this sample is uncertain.

The V gene is TRBV12-3 or TRBV12-4, the J gene TRBJ2-7; TRBD1 agrees at 7 bases. Trimming took 3 bases from V and 5 from J; bases not matched to a gene: 4. CDR3 size: 13 residues. The DNA of the CDR3 is TGTGCCAGCAGTTTGACAGGGCGCGACGAGCAGTACTTC. Protein: CASSLTGRDEQYF.

The chain carries TRBV10-3 and TRBJ1-2, with TRBD1 identical over 9 bases. Germline V lookup: CDR1 ENHRY, CDR2 SYGVKD. The CDR3 is made up of 12 amino acids. Germline trimming cut 6 bases from V and 4 bases from J; bases unmatched to any gene: 0. CDR3 nucleotides: TGTGCCATCAGGGACAGGGGCTATGGCTACACCTTC. Translation: CAIRDRGYGYTF.

The CDR3 region is CASSLFRGLAGTKYNEQFF. The CDR3 nucleotides are TGTGCCAGCAGCCTTTTCCGGGGACTAGCGGGGACAAAGTACAATGAGCAGTTCTTC. The V call is TRBV6-2 or TRBV6-3, the J call TRBJ2-1, with TRBD2 matching over 13 bases. This CDR3 spans 19 amino acids. V was pared by 6 bases and J by 4 bases, with 15 bases of the junction left unmatched. Germline assignment: CDR1 MNHEY and CDR2 SVGEGT.

J is TRBJ1-1 and V is TRBV3-1 (or the pseudogene TRBV3-2); D ambiguous. In germline, CDR1 is LGHDT, CDR2 YNNKEL (reference sequence). The CDR3 is made up of 13 amino acids. Trimming cost V 4 bases and J 4 bases, with 10 bases left between them. CDR3 nucleotides: TGTGCCAGCAGCCGCGGGGAGAGCACTGAAGCTTTCTTT. Encoded protein: CASSRGESTEAFF.

The chain combines TRBV2 with TRBJ1-6; 7 bases are shared with TRBD1. The CDR3 has 15 residues. The germline CDR1 and CDR2 sequences are SNHLY and FYNNEI. V lost 5 bases and J lost 6; bases outside the gene matches: 7. The chain's CDR3 is CASSPRQGPNSPLHF. The CDR3, as DNA: TGTGCCAGCAGTCCTCGACAGGGCCCTAATTCACCCCTCCACTTT.

The rearrangement links TRBV19 to TRBJ1-1; 7 bases map to TRBD1. After removal of 6 bases from V and 4 bases from J, the junction contained 11 bases not matched to a gene. The CDR3 is 15 residues long. Germline loops: CDR1 LNHDA, CDR2 SQIVND (reference sequence). CDR3 in DNA: TGTGCCAGTAGCACGACTGAGGGGGCCATCACTGAAGCTTTCTTT. Protein: CASSTTEGAITEAFF.

This clone showed up just once. This sequence joins TRBV3-1 (or the pseudogene TRBV3-2) and TRBJ2-7; 7 bases agree with TRBD2. CDR3 length: 12 residues. Germline CDR1 and CDR2: LGHDT and YNNKEL (reference sequence). The ends lost 3 bases at V and 6 bases at J; junction bases unmatched: 2. The CDR3 region is CASSHSSGEQYF. Here the CDR3 DNA reads TGTGCCAGCAGCCACTCTAGCGGCGAGCAGTACTTC.

The gene calls are TRBV29-1 and TRBJ1-1, with 7 positions matching TRBD1. Trimming cost V 3 bases and J 5 bases; bases outside gene matches: 9. This CDR3 has 14 amino acids. CDR1 and CDR2 from the germline V gene are SQVTM and ANQGSEA. This chain's CDR3 is CSVEVTGDGTEAFF. In nucleotides, the CDR3 is TGCAGCGTTGAGGTAACAGGGGATGGGACTGAAGCTTTCTTT.

V and J are TRBV6-5 and TRBJ1-6; a possible D gene is TRBD1 (6 bases). Germline V CDR1 and CDR2: MNHEY, SVGAGI. V lost 6 bases and J lost 10, with 16 bases in between. CDR3 length equals 14 residues. The chain's CDR3 is CASRPPQGLSPLHF. Written as DNA, the CDR3 is TGTGCCAGCAGGCCCCCCCAGGGGCTCTCACCCCTCCACTTT.

This clone was recorded many times. V is TRBV9 and J is TRBJ1-2; weak D call: TRBD1 (5 bases). The CDR3 covers 15 residues. V shed 2 bases and J shed 3 bases, with 14 bases lying between them. From germline, CDR1 is SGDLS and CDR2 YYNGEE. CDR3 sequence: CASSVGAGRDYGYTF. The CDR3 nucleotides are TGTGCCAGCAGCGTCGGCGCAGGGAGGGACTATGGCTACACCTTC.

The rearrangement uses TRBV9 and TRBJ2-3; D might be TRBD1 (5 bases). There are 14 residues in the CDR3. Per germline, CDR1 SGDLS and CDR2 YYNGEE. V lost 0 bases to trimming and J lost 3 bases, with 8 bases between them. In DNA, the CDR3 is TGTGCCAGCAGCGTAGGCAGGGTGACAGATACGCAGTATTTT. Protein: CASSVGRVTDTQYF.

This rearrangement joins TRBV10-3 to TRBJ2-5; tentatively, D is TRBD2 (6 bases). Between the trimmed V and J ends, which lost 3 bases and 0 bases, there was a span of 14 bases. Looked up from germline, CDR1 is ENHRY and CDR2 is SYGVKD. The CDR3 extends over 16 amino acids. The CDR3 loop reads CAISEEVGGYQETQYF. In DNA form, the CDR3 reads TGTGCCATCAGTGAAGAGGTAGGAGGGTACCAAGAGACCCAGTACTTC.

The genes are TRBV30 and TRBJ1-1; 10 bases fit TRBD1. The V and J ends lost 3 bases and 6 bases, in that order; junction bases with no gene match: 4. Germline CDR1 is GTSNPN and CDR2 is SVGIG (reference sequence). This CDR3 contains 13 residues. CDR3 sequence (DNA): TGTGCCTGGAGGGCAGGGACAGGGGCTGAAGCTTTCTTT. Protein sequence: CAWRAGTGAEAFF.

The chain links TRBV28 to TRBJ2-7; weak D call: TRBD1 (6 bases). Germline CDR1 MDHEN, CDR2 SYDVKM. Trimming shortened V by 5 bases and J by 0 bases, and 14 bases separated the two germline ends. This CDR3 has 15 amino acids. This CDR3 is CASSAPAGDSYEQYF. For the CDR3, the DNA is TGTGCCAGCAGTGCCCCGGCAGGGGACTCCTACGAGCAGTACTTC.

The V gene is TRBV6-1, the J gene TRBJ2-7; unclear D gene. Germline V gene sequence: CDR1 MNHNS, CDR2 SASEGT. The CDR3 has 16 residues. Deletions cut 1 base from V and 1 base from J, with 14 bases between. For the CDR3, the DNA is TGTGCCAGCAGTGAAGGCCCCGTGCGGCGGTCCTACGAGCAGTACTTC. Translation: CASSEGPVRRSYEQYF.

This sequence joins TRBV9 and TRBJ2-5; 10 nucleotides line up with TRBD1. The V and J ends lost 4 bases and 5 bases, in that order; junction bases with no gene match: 5. Looked up from germline, CDR1 is SGDLS and CDR2 is YYNGEE. This CDR3 contains 14 residues. CDR3 in DNA: TGTGCCAGCAGCCCGACAGGGGGCTGGGAGACCCAGTACTTC. Translation: CASSPTGGWETQYF.

The V call is TRBV4-1, the J call TRBJ2-1; 8 nucleotides match TRBD2. The CDR3 covers 17 residues. Trimming took 2 bases from V and 4 from J; bases not matched to a gene: 10. Looked up from germline, CDR1 is MGHRA and CDR2 is YSYEKL. CDR3 sequence reads: CASSQLGGAGSYNEQFF. DNA of the CDR3: TGCGCCAGCAGCCAACTCGGGGGGGCGGGCAGTTACAATGAGCAGTTCTTC.